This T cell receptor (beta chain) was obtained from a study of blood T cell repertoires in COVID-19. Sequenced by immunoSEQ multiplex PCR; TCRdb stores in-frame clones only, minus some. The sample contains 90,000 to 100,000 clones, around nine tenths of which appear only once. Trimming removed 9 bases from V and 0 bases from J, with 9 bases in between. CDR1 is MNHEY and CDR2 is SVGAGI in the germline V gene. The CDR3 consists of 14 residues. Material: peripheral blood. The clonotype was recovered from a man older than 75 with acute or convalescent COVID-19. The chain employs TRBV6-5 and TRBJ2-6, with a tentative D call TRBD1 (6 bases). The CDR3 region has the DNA TGTGCCAGTAAACAGGGCTCTGGGGCCAACGTCCTGACTTTC. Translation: CASKQGSGANVLTF.